The present TCR beta chain was sequenced within a study of regulatory T cells in long-lasting Graves disease. The study, taken as a whole, reports: Blood alone, not thyroid tissue, was studied.

The time point is: newly diagnosed GD, antithyroid drugs for less than 3 months. There was RNA extracted from PBMCs, and the TCR library was made from it. Recruitment took place at an endocrinology department in Xi'an, China. There are many counts of this clonotype. What it binds is unknown. Germline V gene sequence: CDR1 KGHSH, CDR2 LQKENI. With 1 base clipped from V and 6 bases from J, the junction kept 12 bases outside the gene matches. This CDR3 comprises 17 residues. For TCR beta, libraries came from iRepertoire HTBI primers and Arm-PCR of CDR3 regions. Original handling: Segment identification across samples yielded 55 to 65 TRBV and more than 11 TRBJ segments. Each CDR3 protein is one row after TCRdb ran MiXCR on the multiplex PCR reads. Here the V and J calls rest on TCRdb's processing, not on the authors' analysis. This sample carries 450,000 to 600,000 distinct CDR3 sequences, 15% to 20% of them seen once, and the ten largest clones take over 9%.

These records were also assigned to another study, of T cells in Graves' hyperthyroidism and ophthalmopathy. That investigation notes: When ophthalmopathy did not progress within 18 months, Graves' hyperthyroidism was considered stable.

V gene TRBV18 combines with J gene TRBJ2-1; 7 bases agree with TRBD1. This sequence originates from a man aged 40-49 years with Graves disease. Material: peripheral blood mononuclear cells (PBMCs), obtained at new diagnosis, from a patient treated with antithyroid drugs. As DNA, the CDR3 is TGTGCCAGCTCACCACGAGGGGACAGACTCCTCTTCAATGAGCAGTTCTTC. The encoded protein is CASSPRGDRLLFNEQFF.